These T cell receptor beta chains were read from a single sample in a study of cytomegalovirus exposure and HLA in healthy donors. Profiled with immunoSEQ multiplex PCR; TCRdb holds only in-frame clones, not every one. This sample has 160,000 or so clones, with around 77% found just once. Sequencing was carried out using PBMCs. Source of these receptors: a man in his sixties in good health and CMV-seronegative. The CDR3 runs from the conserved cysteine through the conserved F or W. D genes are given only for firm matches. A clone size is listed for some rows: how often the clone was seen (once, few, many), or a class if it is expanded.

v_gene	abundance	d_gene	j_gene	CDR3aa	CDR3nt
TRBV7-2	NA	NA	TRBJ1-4	CASSFQGSNEKLLF	TGTGCCAGCAGCTTTCAGGGTTCAAATGAAAAACTGCTTTTT
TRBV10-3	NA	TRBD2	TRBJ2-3	CAISGGLAGNTDTQYF	TGTGCCATCAGTGGCGGACTAGCGGGGAACACAGATACGCAGTATTTT
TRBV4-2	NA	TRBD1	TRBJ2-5	CASSQTTGEETQYF	TGTGCCAGCAGCCAGACGACAGGGGAGGAGACCCAGTACTTC
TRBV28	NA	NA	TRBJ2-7	CASSPRDYEQYF	TGTGCCAGCAGTCCCAGGGACTACGAGCAGTACTTC
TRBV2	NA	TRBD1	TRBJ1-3	CASSFGQGRSGNTIYF	TGTGCCAGCAGTTTCGGACAGGGCCGCTCTGGAAACACCATATATTTT
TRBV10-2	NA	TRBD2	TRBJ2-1	CASSVSSGTVGNEQFF	TGCGCCAGCAGTGTATCTAGCGGGACGGTTGGCAATGAGCAGTTCTTC
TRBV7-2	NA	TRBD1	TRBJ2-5	CASSFQGAWETQYF	TGTGCCAGCAGCTTTCAGGGGGCCTGGGAGACCCAGTACTTC
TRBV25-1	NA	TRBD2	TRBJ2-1	CASSETSGFQDEQFF	TGTGCCAGCAGTGAAACTAGCGGGTTTCAGGATGAGCAGTTCTTC
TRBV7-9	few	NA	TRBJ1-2	CASSSGGSGYYGYTF	TGTGCCAGCAGCTCAGGCGGCTCGGGGTACTATGGCTACACCTTC
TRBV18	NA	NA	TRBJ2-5	CASSPPVRGEETQYF	TGTGCCAGCTCACCACCGGTCCGGGGTGAAGAGACCCAGTACTTC
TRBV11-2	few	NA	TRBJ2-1	CASSPRGGLSSYNEQFF	TGTGCCAGCAGCCCAAGAGGCGGATTGAGCTCCTACAATGAGCAGTTCTTC
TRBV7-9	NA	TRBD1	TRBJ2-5	CASSLELTGGFETQYF	TGTGCCAGCAGCCTAGAACTGACAGGGGGATTCGAGACCCAGTACTTC
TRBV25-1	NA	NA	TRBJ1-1	CANHPKQGSTEAFF	TGTGCCAACCACCCCAAACAGGGTAGCACTGAAGCTTTCTTT
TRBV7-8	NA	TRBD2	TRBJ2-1	CASSLERGTYNEQFF	TGTGCCAGCAGCTTAGAGCGGGGTACCTACAATGAGCAGTTCTTC
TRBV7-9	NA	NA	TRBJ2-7	CASSPSTTYEQYF	TGTGCCAGCAGCCCCTCGACAACTTACGAGCAGTACTTC
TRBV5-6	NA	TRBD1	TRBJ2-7	CASSFQGQGTYEQYF	TGTGCCAGCAGCTTCCAGGGACAGGGGACTTACGAGCAGTACTTC
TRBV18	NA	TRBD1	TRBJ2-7	CASSPGQGPYEQYF	TGTGCCAGCTCACCGGGACAGGGGCCCTACGAGCAGTACTTC
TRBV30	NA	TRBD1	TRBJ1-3	CAWTPGTAKSSGNTIYF	TGTGCCTGGACCCCTGGGACAGCCAAGAGCTCTGGAAACACCATATATTTT
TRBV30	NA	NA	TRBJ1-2	CAYRRGGYTF	TGTGCCTACCGACGGGGTGGCTACACCTTC
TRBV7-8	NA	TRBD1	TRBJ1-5	CASSLGGGRNNQPQHF	TGTGCCAGCAGCTTAGGAGGGGGCAGAAACAATCAGCCCCAGCATTTT
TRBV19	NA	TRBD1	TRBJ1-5	CASSIDRGDRGRQPQHF	TGTGCCAGTAGTATAGATCGGGGGGACAGGGGTAGACAGCCCCAGCATTTT
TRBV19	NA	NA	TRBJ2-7	CASSLQTPPYEQYF	TGTGCCAGTAGTCTCCAGACACCCCCCTACGAGCAGTACTTC
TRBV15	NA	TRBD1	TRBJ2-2	CATSRASDRVTGELFF	TGTGCCACCAGCAGAGCTAGTGACAGGGTGACCGGGGAGCTGTTTTTT
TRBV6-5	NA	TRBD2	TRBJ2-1	CASSYFFSGTGEQFF	TGTGCCAGCAGTTACTTCTTTAGCGGGACTGGTGAGCAGTTCTTC